This TCR beta chain was found in a study of blood T cell repertoires in COVID-19. Study in general: Italy, Spain and the United States were the sources of the convalescent and acute COVID-19 samples. PBMCs, B-cell-depleted T cells, or T cells provided the cDNA or gDNA that made up the material.

In the original workflow: Quantification of nucleated cells was approximated via reference gene primer amplification. Assay: immunoSEQ multiplex PCR; the TCRdb copy retains only in-frame clones and omits some. The V and J calls and the clone size are those of that table, but D and trimming were determined from the DNA. The table has around 20,000 clones, more than 80% seen once. The CDR3 spans 15 residues. V was cut by 2 bases and J by 0 bases, with 8 bases left in between. Germline lookup yields CDR1 MDHEN and CDR2 SYDVKM. The sequence derives from a human donor in a cohort sampled during active COVID-19. The source material was peripheral blood. The V gene is TRBV28, the J gene TRBJ1-5; no clear D gene. The CDR3 sequence is CASSLGGTSNQPQHF. The CDR3 bases are TGTGCCAGCAGTTTAGGAGGCACTAGCAATCAGCCCCAGCATTTT.